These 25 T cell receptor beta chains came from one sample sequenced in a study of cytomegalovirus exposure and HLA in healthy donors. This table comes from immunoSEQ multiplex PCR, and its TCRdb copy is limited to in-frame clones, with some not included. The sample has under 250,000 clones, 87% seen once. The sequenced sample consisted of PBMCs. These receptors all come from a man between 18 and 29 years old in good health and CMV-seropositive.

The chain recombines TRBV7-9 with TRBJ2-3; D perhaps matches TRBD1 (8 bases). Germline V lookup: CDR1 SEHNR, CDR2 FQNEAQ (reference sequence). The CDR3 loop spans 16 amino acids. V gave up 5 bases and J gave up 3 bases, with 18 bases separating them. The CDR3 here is CASSPRGDRRTDTQYF. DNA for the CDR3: TGTGCCAGCAGCCCACGGGGGGACAGGCGGACAGATACGCAGTATTTT.

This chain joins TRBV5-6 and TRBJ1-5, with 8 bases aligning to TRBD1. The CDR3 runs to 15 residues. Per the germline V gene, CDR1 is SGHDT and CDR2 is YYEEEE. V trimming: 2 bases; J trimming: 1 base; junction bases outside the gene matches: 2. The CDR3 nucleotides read TGTGCCAGCAGCTTCCGACAGGGGAGCAATCAGCCCCAGCATTTT. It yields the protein CASSFRQGSNQPQHF.

CDR3 coding DNA: TGTGCCAGCATTACGATGGGGGGCACTAATGAAAAACTGTTTTTT. Protein sequence: CASITMGGTNEKLFF. The chain couples TRBV2 to TRBJ1-4; a weak D match, TRBD1 (6 bases). V was shortened by 7 bases and J by 2 bases, with 14 bases between the two germline ends. The CDR3 has 15 amino acids. Germline V gene lookup returns CDR1 SNHLY and CDR2 FYNNEI.

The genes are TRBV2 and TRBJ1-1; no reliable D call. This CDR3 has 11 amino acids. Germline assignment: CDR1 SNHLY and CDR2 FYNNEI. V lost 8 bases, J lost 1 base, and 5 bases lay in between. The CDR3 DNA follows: TGTGCCAGCCTCAAGAACACTGAAGCTTTCTTT. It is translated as CASLKNTEAFF.

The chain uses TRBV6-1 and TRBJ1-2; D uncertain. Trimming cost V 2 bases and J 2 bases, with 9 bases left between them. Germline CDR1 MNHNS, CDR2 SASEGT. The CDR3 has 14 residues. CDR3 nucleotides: TGTGCCAGCAGTGAATCTAACAGCAACTATGGCTACACCTTC. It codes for CASSESNSNYGYTF.

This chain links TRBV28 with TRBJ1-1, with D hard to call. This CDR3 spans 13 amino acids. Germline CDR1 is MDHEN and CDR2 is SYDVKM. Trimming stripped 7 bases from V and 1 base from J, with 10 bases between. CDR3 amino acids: CASTYHGNTEAFF. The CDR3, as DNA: TGTGCCAGCACATACCACGGGAACACTGAAGCTTTCTTT.

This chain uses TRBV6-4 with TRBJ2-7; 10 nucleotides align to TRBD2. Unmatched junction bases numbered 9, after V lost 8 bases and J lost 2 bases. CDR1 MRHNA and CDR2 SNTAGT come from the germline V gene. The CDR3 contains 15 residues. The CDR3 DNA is TGTGCCAGCGAAACCTCTAGCGGGGGAACCTACGAGCAGTACTTC. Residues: CASETSSGGTYEQYF.

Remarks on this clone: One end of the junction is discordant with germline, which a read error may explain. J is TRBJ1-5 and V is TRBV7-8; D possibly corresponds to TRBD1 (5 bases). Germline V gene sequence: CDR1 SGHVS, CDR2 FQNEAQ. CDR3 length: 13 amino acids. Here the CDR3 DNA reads TGTGCCAGCAGCAGGGACGGGGATCAACCCCAGCATTTT. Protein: CASSRDGDQPQHF.

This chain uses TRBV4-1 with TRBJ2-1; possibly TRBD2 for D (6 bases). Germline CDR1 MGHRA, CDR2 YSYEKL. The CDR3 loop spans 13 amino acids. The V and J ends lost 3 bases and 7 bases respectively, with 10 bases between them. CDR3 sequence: CASSQPGANEQFF. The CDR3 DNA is TGCGCCAGCAGCCAGCCGGGAGCAAATGAGCAGTTCTTC.

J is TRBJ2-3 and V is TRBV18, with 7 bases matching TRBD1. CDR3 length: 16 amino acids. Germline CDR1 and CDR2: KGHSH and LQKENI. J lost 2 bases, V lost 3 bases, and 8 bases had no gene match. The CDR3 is CASSPRQGYNTDTQYF. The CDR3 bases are TGTGCCAGCTCACCTAGACAGGGTTATAACACAGATACGCAGTATTTT.

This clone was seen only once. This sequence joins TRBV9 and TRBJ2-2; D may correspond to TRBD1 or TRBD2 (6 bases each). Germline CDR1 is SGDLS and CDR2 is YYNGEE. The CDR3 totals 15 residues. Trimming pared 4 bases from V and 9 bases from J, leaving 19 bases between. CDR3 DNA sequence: TGTGCCAGCAGCCCCGTCGCCGGGGGCTTCAGGGAGCTGTTTTTT. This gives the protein CASSPVAGGFRELFF.

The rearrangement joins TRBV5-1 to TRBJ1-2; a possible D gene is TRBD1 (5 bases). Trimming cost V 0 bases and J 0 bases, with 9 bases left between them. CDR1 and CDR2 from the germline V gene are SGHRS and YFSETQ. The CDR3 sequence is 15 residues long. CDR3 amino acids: CASSLGQSPNYGYTF. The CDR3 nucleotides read TGCGCCAGCAGCTTGGGACAGTCCCCTAACTATGGCTACACCTTC.

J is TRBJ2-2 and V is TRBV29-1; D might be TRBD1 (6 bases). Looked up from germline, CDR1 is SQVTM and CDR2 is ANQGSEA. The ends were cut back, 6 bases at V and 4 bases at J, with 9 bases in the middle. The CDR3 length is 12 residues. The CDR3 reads CSVGAGTGELFF. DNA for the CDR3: TGCAGCGTGGGGGCCGGCACCGGGGAGCTGTTTTTT.

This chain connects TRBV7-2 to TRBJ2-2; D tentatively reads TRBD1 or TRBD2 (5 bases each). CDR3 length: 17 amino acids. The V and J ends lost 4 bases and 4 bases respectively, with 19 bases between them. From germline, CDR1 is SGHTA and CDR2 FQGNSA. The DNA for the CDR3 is TGTGCCAGCAGCTCCGGGGTCAGGGAGAGTCGCACCGGGGAGCTGTTTTTT. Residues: CASSSGVRESRTGELFF.

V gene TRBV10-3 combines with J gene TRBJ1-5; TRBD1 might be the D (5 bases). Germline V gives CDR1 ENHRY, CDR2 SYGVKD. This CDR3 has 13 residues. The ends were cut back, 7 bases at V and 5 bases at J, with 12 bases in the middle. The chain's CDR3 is CAIKGPGDQPQHF. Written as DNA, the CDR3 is TGTGCCATCAAGGGACCGGGGGATCAGCCCCAGCATTTT.

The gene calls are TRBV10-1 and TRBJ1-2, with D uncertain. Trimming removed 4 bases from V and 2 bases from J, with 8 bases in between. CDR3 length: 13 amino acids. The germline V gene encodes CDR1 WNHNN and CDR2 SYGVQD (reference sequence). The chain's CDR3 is CASSGGINYGYTF. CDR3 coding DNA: TGCGCCAGCAGTGGAGGGATAAACTATGGCTACACCTTC.

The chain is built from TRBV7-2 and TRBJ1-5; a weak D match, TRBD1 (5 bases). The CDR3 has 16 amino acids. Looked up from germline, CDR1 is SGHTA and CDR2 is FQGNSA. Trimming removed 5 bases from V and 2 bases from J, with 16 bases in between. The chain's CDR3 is CASSQDSVGRNQPQHF. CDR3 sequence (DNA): TGTGCCAGCAGCCAAGACAGCGTTGGGCGCAATCAGCCCCAGCATTTT.

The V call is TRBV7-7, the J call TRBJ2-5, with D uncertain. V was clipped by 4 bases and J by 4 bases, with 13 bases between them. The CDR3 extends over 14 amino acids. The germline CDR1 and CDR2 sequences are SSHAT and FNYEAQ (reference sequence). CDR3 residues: CASSSATYGETQYF. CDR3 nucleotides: TGTGCCAGCAGCTCCGCCACGTATGGAGAGACCCAGTACTTC.

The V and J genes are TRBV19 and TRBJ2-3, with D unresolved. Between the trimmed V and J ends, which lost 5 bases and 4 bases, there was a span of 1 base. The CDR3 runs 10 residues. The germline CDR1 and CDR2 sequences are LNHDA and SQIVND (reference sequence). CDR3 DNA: TGTGCCAGTAGTGCAGATACGCAGTATTTT. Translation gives CASSADTQYF.

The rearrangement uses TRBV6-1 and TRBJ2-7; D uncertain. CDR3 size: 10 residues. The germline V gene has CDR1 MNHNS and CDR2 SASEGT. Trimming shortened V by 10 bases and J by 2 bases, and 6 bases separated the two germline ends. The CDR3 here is CATGAYEQYF. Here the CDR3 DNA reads TGTGCCACGGGTGCCTACGAGCAGTACTTC.

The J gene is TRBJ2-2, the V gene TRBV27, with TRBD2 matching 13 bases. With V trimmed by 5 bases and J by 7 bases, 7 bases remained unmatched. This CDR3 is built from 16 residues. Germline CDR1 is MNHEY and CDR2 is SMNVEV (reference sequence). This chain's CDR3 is CASSPGTSGVGGELFF. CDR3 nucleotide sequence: TGTGCCAGCAGTCCCGGGACTAGCGGGGTGGGCGGGGAGCTGTTTTTT.

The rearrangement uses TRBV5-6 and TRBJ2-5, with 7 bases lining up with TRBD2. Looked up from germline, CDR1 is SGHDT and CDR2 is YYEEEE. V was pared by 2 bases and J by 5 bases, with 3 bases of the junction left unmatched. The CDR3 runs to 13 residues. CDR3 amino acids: CASSFKGGETQYF. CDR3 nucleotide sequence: TGTGCCAGCAGCTTCAAGGGAGGGGAGACCCAGTACTTC. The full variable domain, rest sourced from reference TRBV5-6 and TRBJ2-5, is DAGVTQSPTHLIKTRGQQVTLRCSPKSGHDTVSWYQQALGQGPQFIFQYYEEEERQRGNFPDRFSGHQFPNYSSELNVNALLLGDSALYLCASSFKGGETQYFGPGTRLLVL.

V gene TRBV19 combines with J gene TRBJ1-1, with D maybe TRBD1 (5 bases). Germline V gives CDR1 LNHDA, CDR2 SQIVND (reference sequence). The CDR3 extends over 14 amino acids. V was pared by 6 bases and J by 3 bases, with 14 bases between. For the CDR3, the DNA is TGTGCCAGTAGCTGGGCCAGGGAAGACACTGAAGCTTTCTTT. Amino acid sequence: CASSWAREDTEAFF.

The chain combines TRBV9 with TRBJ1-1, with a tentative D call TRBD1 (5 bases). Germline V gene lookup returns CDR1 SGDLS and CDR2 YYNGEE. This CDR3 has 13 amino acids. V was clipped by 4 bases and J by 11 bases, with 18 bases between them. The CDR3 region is CASSPRSRGEAFF. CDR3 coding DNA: TGTGCCAGCAGCCCCCGATCCAGAGGGGAGGCTTTCTTT. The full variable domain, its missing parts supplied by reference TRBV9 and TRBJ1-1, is DSGVTQTPKHLITATGQRVTLRCSPRSGDLSVYWYQQSLDQGLQFLIQYYNGEERAKGNILERFSAQQFPDLHSELNLSSLELGDSALYFCASSPRSRGEAFFGQGTRLTVV.

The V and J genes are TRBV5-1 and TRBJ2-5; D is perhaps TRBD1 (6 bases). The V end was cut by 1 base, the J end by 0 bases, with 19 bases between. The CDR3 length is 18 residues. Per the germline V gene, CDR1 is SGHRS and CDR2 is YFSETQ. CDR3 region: CASSLSRGRSYHQETQYF. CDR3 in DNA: TGCGCCAGCAGCTTGTCCAGGGGACGATCCTACCACCAAGAGACCCAGTACTTC.